The 20 T cell receptor beta chains given below trace back to one sample, sequenced in a study of blood T cells in healthy people across ages. A second roughly 6 to 11 cycle PCR used barcoded and J-beta primers. TCRdb re-analysed the 5' RACE reads in MiXCR, keeping a single row per CDR3 protein. The table records about 800,000 distinct CDR3 sequences, roughly 25% of them present only once. The same data also went into a second study, on T cells of mothers and their children.

The sequenced sample consisted of blood. These receptors were collected from a boy aged 5-17 years in good health.

This clonotype was detected only a few times. The rearrangement uses TRBV28 and TRBJ2-7, with D unresolved. V shed 3 bases and J shed 3 bases, with 15 bases lying between them. Germline V CDR1 and CDR2: MDHEN, SYDVKM. The CDR3 covers 15 residues. CDR3 loop: CASSLAQVKVYEQYF. The CDR3 nucleotides are TGTGCCAGCAGTTTGGCCCAGGTGAAGGTCTACGAGCAGTACTTC.

The J gene is TRBJ1-1, the V gene TRBV9, with 10 nucleotides matching TRBD1. The CDR3 totals 15 residues. Germline assignment: CDR1 SGDLS and CDR2 YYNGEE. Trimming took 3 bases from V and 3 from J; bases not matched to a gene: 5. This CDR3 reads CASSAPGQGYTEAFF. The CDR3 DNA sequence: TGTGCCAGCAGCGCACCGGGACAGGGGTACACTGAAGCTTTCTTT.

The V and J genes are TRBV7-3 and TRBJ2-1; 8 positions agree with TRBD2. Germline lookup yields CDR1 SGHTA and CDR2 FQGTGA. This CDR3 is built from 15 residues. V shed 2 bases and J 7 bases; nucleotides not matched to a gene: 7. CDR3 DNA sequence: TGTGCCAGCAGCTTATCGGCGGGAGGAATAAATGAGCAGTTCTTC. It codes for CASSLSAGGINEQFF.

This clonotype came up a few times. The chain is built from TRBV7-2 and TRBJ1-5; 9 bases line up with TRBD1. The V segment lost 5 bases and the J segment 3 bases; nucleotides outside the gene matches: 11. The CDR3 runs to 17 residues. Germline V CDR1 and CDR2: SGHTA, FQGNSA. The CDR3 DNA follows: TGTGCCAGCAGCCCGGGGACAGGGAGGGTTGTCAATCAGCCCCAGCATTTT. Translating gives CASSPGTGRVVNQPQHF.

This clonotype was picked up a small number of times. V and J are TRBV6-1 and TRBJ2-5; TRBD2 might be the D (5 bases). CDR1 MNHNS and CDR2 SASEGT come from the germline V gene. V lost 7 bases to trimming and J lost 5 bases, with 11 bases between them. This CDR3 is built from 12 residues. CDR3 amino acids: CASTPGGETQYF. In DNA, the CDR3 is TGTGCCAGCACCCCAGGCGGGGAGACCCAGTACTTC.

This clonotype was seen a few times. The J gene is TRBJ2-1, the V gene TRBV4-3; D may be TRBD1 or TRBD2 (6 bases each). Germline V gene data show CDR1 as LGHNA and CDR2 as YSLEER. This CDR3 is 17 amino acids long. Trimming stripped 4 bases from V and 8 bases from J, with 24 bases between. The CDR3 DNA reads TGCGCCAGCAGCCCAAATGGAGGGGGACTCTGGGGGGATGAGCAGTTCTTC. Its protein is CASSPNGGGLWGDEQFF.

The J gene is TRBJ2-7, the V gene TRBV29-1; D may be TRBD2 (6 bases). This CDR3 is built from 12 residues. Germline V gene sequence: CDR1 SQVTM, CDR2 ANQGSEA. The V end lost 7 bases, the J end lost 5 bases, and 15 bases lay between the germline ends. This CDR3 is CSAEGTSDEQYF. CDR3 DNA sequence: TGCAGCGCCGAAGGGACTTCAGACGAGCAGTACTTC.

The rearrangement joins TRBV5-1 to TRBJ2-5; D is undetermined. The DNA end is a closer match to TRBJ2-7, so the J assignment may be wrong. This CDR3 has 15 amino acids. CDR1 and CDR2 from the germline V gene are SGHRS and YFSETQ. CDR3 loop: CASSFGASMSLEQYF. CDR3 nucleotides: TGCGCCAGCAGCTTTGGTGCTTCCATGTCCCTCGAGCAGTACTTC.

This clonotype was seen a handful of times. The CDR3 loop reads CASSQGTGTNTEAFF. In DNA, the CDR3 is TGCGCCAGCAGCCAAGGGACAGGGACGAACACTGAAGCTTTCTTT. This chain joins TRBV4-3 and TRBJ1-1; 8 bases map to TRBD1. Germline V CDR1 and CDR2: LGHNA, YSLEER. The CDR3 has 15 residues. V lost 1 base to trimming and J lost 1 base; unmatched junction nucleotides: 2.

This chain links TRBV2 with TRBJ2-7, with a weak D call TRBD1 (5 bases). The germline V gene has CDR1 SNHLY and CDR2 FYNNEI. The CDR3 runs to 15 residues. Deletions cut 1 base from V and 2 bases from J, with 12 bases between. Here the CDR3 reads CASSEDQGLPYEQYF. Written as DNA, the CDR3 is TGTGCCAGCAGTGAAGACCAGGGCTTACCCTACGAGCAGTACTTC.

There are a few counts of this clonotype. The chain is built from TRBV6-1 and TRBJ2-7; no firm D call. V lost 6 bases and J 6 bases, leaving 21 bases between the germline ends. Germline assignment: CDR1 MNHNS and CDR2 SASEGT. This CDR3 comprises 15 residues. DNA for the CDR3: TGTGCCAGCAGCGACGGTTACGGACCGGCTTCCGAGCAGTACTTC. Its translation is CASSDGYGPASEQYF.

The J gene is TRBJ1-2, the V gene TRBV9; tentatively, D is TRBD1 (6 bases). Trimming removed 3 bases from V and 8 bases from J, with 14 bases in between. The CDR3 length is 13 residues. Germline-derived CDR1 and CDR2 are SGDLS and YYNGEE. The CDR3 spells CASSDGQLRGYTF. CDR3 coding DNA: TGTGCCAGCAGCGACGGACAGTTGCGCGGCTACACCTTC.

This clonotype was counted between two and nine times. V is TRBV6-1 and J is TRBJ1-1; TRBD1 agrees at 8 bases. CDR1 MNHNS and CDR2 SASEGT come from the germline V gene. This CDR3 region has 14 residues. The ends lost 1 base at V and 8 bases at J; junction bases unmatched: 6. The CDR3 is CASSEVGRTGEAFF. In DNA form, the CDR3 reads TGTGCCAGCAGTGAAGTTGGACGGACAGGGGAAGCTTTCTTT.

The CDR3 DNA follows: TGTGCCAGCATAGGGACACGGGAATATGGCTACACCTTC. This translates into CASIGTREYGYTF. This chain connects TRBV6-7 to TRBJ1-2, with a weak D call TRBD1 (6 bases). TRBV6-7 qualifies as an ORF whose function is uncertain. This CDR3 is 13 amino acids long. The ends were cut back, 7 bases at V and 5 bases at J, with 14 bases in the middle.

The rearrangement links TRBV7-2 to TRBJ2-5; 7 bases line up with TRBD1. V shed 5 bases and J 5 bases; nucleotides not matched to a gene: 11. The CDR3 consists of 15 residues. Germline-derived CDR1 and CDR2 are SGHTA and FQGNSA. CDR3 coding DNA: TGTGCCAGCAGCGCAAGACAGGGTGATTTGGAGACCCAGTACTTC. It is translated as CASSARQGDLETQYF.

This clonotype has more than one count but fewer than ten. The rearrangement links TRBV7-7 to TRBJ1-4, with D hard to call. CDR1 and CDR2 from the germline V gene are SSHAT and FNYEAQ (reference sequence). The CDR3 has 13 amino acids. This CDR3 reads CATSLYSGEKLFF. The CDR3 nucleotides are TGTGCTACCAGTCTATATTCGGGTGAAAAACTGTTTTTT.

In the case of this clonotype: The DNA is omitted, as the CDR3 cannot be located on it reliably, and the CDR3 follows TCRdb's listing. V and J are TRBV12-3 or TRBV12-4 and TRBJ2-1; the table's D call, TRBD2, was not checked against the DNA. The CDR3 adds up to 14 amino acids, both ends counted. CDR3 in amino acids: CASSPVASGNEQLF.

This clonotype was found a few times. The rearrangement joins TRBV6-2 or TRBV6-3 to TRBJ1-1; D is possibly TRBD1 (5 bases). This CDR3 comprises 16 residues. V was shortened by 0 bases and J by 4 bases, with 15 bases between the two germline ends. The germline V gene encodes CDR1 MNHEY and CDR2 SVGEGT. CDR3 protein: CASSYSRGELGTEAFF. CDR3 DNA sequence: TGTGCCAGCAGTTACTCTCGGGGGGAACTTGGCACTGAAGCTTTCTTT.

This clonotype was counted many times. The V and J genes are TRBV24-1 and TRBJ2-1; D unclear. Germline CDR1 KGHDR, CDR2 SFDVKD. The CDR3 loop spans 15 amino acids. With 5 bases removed from V and 0 bases from J, the gap between germline ends came to 10 bases. In nucleotides, the CDR3 is TGTGCCACCAGTGGTAGATCCAGCTCCTACAATGAGCAGTTCTTC. Translating it yields CATSGRSSSYNEQFF.

The CDR3 reads CASSLDPSPDTQYF. CDR3 DNA sequence: TGCGCCAGCAGCTTGGATCCTTCCCCGGATACGCAGTATTTT. This sequence joins TRBV5-1 and TRBJ2-3; D remains unclear. The germline gives CDR1 SGHRS, CDR2 YFSETQ. V lost 0 bases and J 6 bases, leaving 11 bases between the germline ends. This CDR3 comprises 14 residues.